Here is one T cell receptor beta chain with its context. Its antigen is unidentified. The V and J ends lost 5 bases and 4 bases, in that order; junction bases with no gene match: 5. This CDR3 has 15 residues. Germline V gene lookup returns CDR1 SGHAT and CDR2 FQDESV (reference sequence). The sample comes from a study of CD8 T cells in ankylosing spondylitis. Study-level points and caveats: Disease-linked clones reportedly concentrated significantly in matched ankylosing spondylitis synovial fluid. Apparently characteristic of ankylosing spondylitis blood was a TCR beta motif (eight highly homologous variants). Relatively rare in peripheral blood, disease-linked clones were also CD8+.

Quantitative barcoded 5'-RACE was used to prepare TCR beta libraries. TCRdb reprocessed the 5' RACE reads via MiXCR and lists one record per CDR3 protein. The repertoire holds roughly 400,000 distinct CDR3 sequences, with around 20% as singletons. The receptor was isolated from a male donor with ankylosing spondylitis. Material: blood, either unsorted or a sorted T cell fraction (not recorded which). The genes are TRBV11-1 and TRBJ2-7; 13 nucleotides align to TRBD2. This CDR3 reads CASSVGTSGTYEQYF. CDR3 in DNA: TGTGCCAGCAGCGTCGGGACTAGCGGGACTTACGAGCAGTACTTC.